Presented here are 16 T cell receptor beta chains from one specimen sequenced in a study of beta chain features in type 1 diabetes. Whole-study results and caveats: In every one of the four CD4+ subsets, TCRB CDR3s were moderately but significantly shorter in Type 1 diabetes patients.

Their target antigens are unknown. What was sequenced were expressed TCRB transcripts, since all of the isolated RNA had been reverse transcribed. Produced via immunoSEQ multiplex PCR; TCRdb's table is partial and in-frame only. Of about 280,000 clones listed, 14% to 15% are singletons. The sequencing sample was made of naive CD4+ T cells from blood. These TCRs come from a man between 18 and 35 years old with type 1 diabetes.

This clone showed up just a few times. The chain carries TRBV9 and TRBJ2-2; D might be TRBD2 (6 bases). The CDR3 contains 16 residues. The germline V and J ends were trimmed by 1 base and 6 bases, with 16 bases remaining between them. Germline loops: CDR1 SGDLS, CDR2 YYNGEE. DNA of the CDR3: TGTGCCAGCAGCGTAAGGGGTAGCGGAGTACCCGGGGAGCTGTTTTTT. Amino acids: CASSVRGSGVPGELFF.

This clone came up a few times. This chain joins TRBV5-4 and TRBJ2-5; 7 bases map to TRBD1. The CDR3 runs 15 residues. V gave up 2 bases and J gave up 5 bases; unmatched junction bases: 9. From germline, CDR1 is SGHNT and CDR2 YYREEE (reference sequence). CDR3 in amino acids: CASSFMTGSLETQYF. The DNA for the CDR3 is TGTGCCAGCAGCTTTATGACAGGGAGTTTGGAGACCCAGTACTTC.

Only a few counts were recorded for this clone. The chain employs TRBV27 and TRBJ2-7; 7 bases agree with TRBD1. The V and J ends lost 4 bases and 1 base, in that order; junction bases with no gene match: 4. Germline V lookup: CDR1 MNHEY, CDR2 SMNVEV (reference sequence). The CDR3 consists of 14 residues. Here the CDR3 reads CASSSPGQSYEQYF. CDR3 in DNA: TGTGCCAGCAGTTCTCCGGGACAGTCCTACGAGCAGTACTTC.

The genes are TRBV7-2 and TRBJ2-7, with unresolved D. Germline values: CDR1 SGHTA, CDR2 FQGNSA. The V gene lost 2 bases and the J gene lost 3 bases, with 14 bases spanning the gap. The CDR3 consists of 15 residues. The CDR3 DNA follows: TGTGCCAGCAGCTTATTCGGAGAAGCCTACTACGAGCAGTACTTC. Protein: CASSLFGEAYYEQYF.

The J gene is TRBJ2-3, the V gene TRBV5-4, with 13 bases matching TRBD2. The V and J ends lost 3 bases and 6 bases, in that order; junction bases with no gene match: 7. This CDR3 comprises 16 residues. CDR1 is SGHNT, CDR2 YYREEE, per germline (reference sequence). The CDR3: CASSWTGTSGADTQYF. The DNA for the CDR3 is TGTGCCAGCAGCTGGACCGGGACTAGCGGGGCGGATACGCAGTATTTT.

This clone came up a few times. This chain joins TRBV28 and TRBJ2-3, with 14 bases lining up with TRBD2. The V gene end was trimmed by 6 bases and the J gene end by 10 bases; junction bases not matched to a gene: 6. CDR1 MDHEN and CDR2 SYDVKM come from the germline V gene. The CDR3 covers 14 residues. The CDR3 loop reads CASRLGTSGGPQYF. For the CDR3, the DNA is TGTGCCAGCAGACTCGGGACTAGCGGGGGACCGCAGTATTTT.

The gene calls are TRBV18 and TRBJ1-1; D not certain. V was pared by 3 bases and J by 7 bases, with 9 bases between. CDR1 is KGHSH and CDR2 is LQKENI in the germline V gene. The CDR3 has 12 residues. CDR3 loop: CASSPRQLEAFF. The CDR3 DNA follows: TGTGCCAGCTCACCGAGGCAGCTTGAAGCTTTCTTT.

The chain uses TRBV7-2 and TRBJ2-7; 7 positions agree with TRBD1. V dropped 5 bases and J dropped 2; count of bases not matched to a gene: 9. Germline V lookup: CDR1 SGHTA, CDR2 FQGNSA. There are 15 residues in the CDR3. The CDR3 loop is CASSGTGQTTYEQYF. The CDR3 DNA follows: TGTGCCAGCAGCGGGACGGGACAGACCACCTACGAGCAGTACTTC.

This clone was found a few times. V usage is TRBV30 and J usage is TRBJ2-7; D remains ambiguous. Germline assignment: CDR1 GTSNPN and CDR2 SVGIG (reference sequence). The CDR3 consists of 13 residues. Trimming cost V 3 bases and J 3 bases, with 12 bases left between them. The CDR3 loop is CAWSGLGHYEQYF. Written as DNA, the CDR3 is TGTGCCTGGAGCGGATTGGGCCACTACGAGCAGTACTTC.

The CDR3 spells CASSFYRDRDTQETQYF. CDR3 DNA: TGTGCCAGCAGTTTCTACCGGGACAGGGATACCCAAGAGACCCAGTACTTC. V gene TRBV27 combines with J gene TRBJ2-5; 9 bases line up with TRBD1. The trim removed 3 bases at V and 1 base at J, leaving 9 bases unmatched. Germline CDR1 reads MNHEY; CDR2 reads SMNVEV (reference sequence). This CDR3 is built from 17 residues.

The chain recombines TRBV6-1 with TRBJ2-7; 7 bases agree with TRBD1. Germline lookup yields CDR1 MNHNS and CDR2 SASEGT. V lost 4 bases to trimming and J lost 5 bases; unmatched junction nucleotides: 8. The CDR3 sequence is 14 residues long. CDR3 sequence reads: CASSGAGTEDEQYF. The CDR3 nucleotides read TGTGCCAGCAGTGGAGCCGGGACAGAGGACGAGCAGTACTTC.

CDR3 bases: TGTGCCAGCAGCCAAGAACTAGCGGGAGTAGATGAGCAGTTCTTC. It specifies CASSQELAGVDEQFF. The chain carries TRBV4-2 and TRBJ2-1; 11 nucleotides line up with TRBD2. This CDR3 has 15 amino acids. V gave up 0 bases and J gave up 8 bases; unmatched junction bases: 3. Germline values: CDR1 LGHNA, CDR2 YNFKEQ.

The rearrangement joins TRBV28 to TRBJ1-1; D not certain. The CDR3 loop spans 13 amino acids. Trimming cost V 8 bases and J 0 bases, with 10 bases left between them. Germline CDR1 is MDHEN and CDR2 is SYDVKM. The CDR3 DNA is TGTGCCAGCTACGACGGGATGAACACTGAAGCTTTCTTT. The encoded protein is CASYDGMNTEAFF.

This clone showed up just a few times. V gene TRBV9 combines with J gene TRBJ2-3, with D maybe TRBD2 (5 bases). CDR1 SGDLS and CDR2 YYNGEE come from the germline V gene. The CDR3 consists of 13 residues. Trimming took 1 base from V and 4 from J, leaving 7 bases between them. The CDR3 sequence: CASSVLGADTQYF. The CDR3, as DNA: TGTGCCAGCAGCGTACTGGGAGCAGATACGCAGTATTTT.

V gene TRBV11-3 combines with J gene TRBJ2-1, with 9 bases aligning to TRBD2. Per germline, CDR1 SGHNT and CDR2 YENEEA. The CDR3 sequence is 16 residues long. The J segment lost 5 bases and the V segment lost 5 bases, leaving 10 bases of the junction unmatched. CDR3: CASSPSGLAGNNEQFF. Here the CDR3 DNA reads TGTGCCAGCAGCCCCTCAGGGCTAGCGGGGAACAATGAGCAGTTCTTC.

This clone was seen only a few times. The CDR3 region is CASSQSPGWSLLRDTGELFF. CDR3 nucleotide sequence: TGCGCCAGCAGCCAATCCCCGGGGTGGAGCCTGCTTAGGGACACCGGGGAGCTGTTTTTT. The chain recombines TRBV4-3 with TRBJ2-2, with D maybe TRBD2 (5 bases). There are 20 residues in the CDR3. Per germline, CDR1 LGHNA and CDR2 YSLEER. Trimming took off 2 bases at V and 3 bases at J, with 25 bases between the two ends.